A selection of T cell receptor beta chains follows, all from one sample in a study of a mutant IDH1 vaccine in newly diagnosed glioma. Profiled with immunoSEQ multiplex PCR; TCRdb holds only in-frame clones, not every one. In the table there are 50,000 to 60,000 clones, over 70% of which are singletons. For these TCRs, the target antigens are not known. Source: PBMCs, taken from a glioma patient whose treatment included an IDH1 peptide vaccine. Receptors originate from a man aged 35 to 55 with glioma. CDR3s include the opening cysteine and the closing phenylalanine or tryptophan. The D gene is left open where the match is weak. Size tells how often a clone was seen (once, few, many) or the class of an expanded clone, and some rows leave it out.

D: -
J: TRBJ2-3
V: TRBV7-8
size: -
DNA: TGTGCCAGCAGCACCGGGGGAAGAGATACGCAGTATTTT
CDR3: CASSTGGRDTQYF

D: -
J: TRBJ1-1
V: TRBV9
size: -
DNA: TGTGCCAGCAGCGTAGAGGGCGGAGGGGCCCTGCCCATGATCTTT
CDR3: CASSVEGGGALPMIF

D: TRBD1
J: TRBJ1-5
V: TRBV5-8
size: -
DNA: TGTGCCAGCAGTCCGGGACAGAAGGTCAATCAGCCCCAGCATTTT
CDR3: CASSPGQKVNQPQHF

D: -
J: TRBJ1-2
V: TRBV30
size: -
DNA: TGTGCCTGGAGACCGGACGCTAACTATGGCTACACCTTC
CDR3: CAWRPDANYGYTF

D: TRBD2
J: TRBJ2-1
V: TRBV6-5
size: -
DNA: TGTGCCAGCAGTTACTCGAGTTACCCGGGACTAAATGAGCAGTTCTTC
CDR3: CASSYSSYPGLNEQFF

D: -
J: TRBJ2-5
V: TRBV5-1
size: -
DNA: TGCGCCAGCAGCCCTACAGGGAGACAAGAGACCCAGTACTTC
CDR3: CASSPTGRQETQYF

D: -
J: TRBJ1-5
V: TRBV6-5
size: -
DNA: TGTGCCAGCAGTTACTCGAGCCCGGCCACCAATCAGCCCCAGCATTTT
CDR3: CASSYSSPATNQPQHF

D: -
J: TRBJ1-1
V: TRBV19
size: -
DNA: TGTGCCAGTGAGGACAAGGGGTTTATTACTGAAGCTTTCTTT
CDR3: CASEDKGFITEAFF

D: TRBD2
J: TRBJ2-5
V: TRBV27
size: once
DNA: TGTGCCAGCAGATCCGGACTAGCGGGGGTAGAGACCCAGTACTTC
CDR3: CASRSGLAGVETQYF

D: TRBD1
J: TRBJ1-2
V: TRBV6-5
size: few
DNA: TGTGCCAGCAGTTACTCGAGGACAGGGGGCTCCTATGGCTACACCTTC
CDR3: CASSYSRTGGSYGYTF

D: TRBD1
J: TRBJ1-1
V: TRBV19
size: -
DNA: TGTGCCAGTAACCCGGGACAGGGGTCGTCTGAAGCTTTCTTT
CDR3: CASNPGQGSSEAFF

D: -
J: TRBJ1-4
V: TRBV6-5
size: -
DNA: TGTGCCAGCAGCCTGGGGGAACTTAATGAAAAACTGTTTTTT
CDR3: CASSLGELNEKLFF

D: -
J: TRBJ2-1
V: TRBV27
size: -
DNA: TGTGCCAGCAGTTTTTGGGGGGCTGAGCAGTTCTTC
CDR3: CASSFWGAEQFF

D: TRBD1
J: TRBJ2-7
V: TRBV5-1
size: -
DNA: TGCGCCAGCAGCTCCGGGACAGCCCTCTACGAGCAGTACTTC
CDR3: CASSSGTALYEQYF

D: -
J: TRBJ1-5
V: TRBV19
size: once
DNA: TGTGCCAGTAGTGTCGTGGGGGGGACCAATCAGCCCCAGCATTTT
CDR3: CASSVVGGTNQPQHF

D: -
J: TRBJ1-2
V: TRBV30
size: -
DNA: TGTGCCTGGAGTCCTAAATCGACAGGCGGCTACACCTTC
CDR3: CAWSPKSTGGYTF

D: -
J: TRBJ2-7
V: TRBV10-2
size: -
DNA: TGCGCCAGCAGTGAAGGCCTGGATCGGAACTACGAGCAGTACTTC
CDR3: CASSEGLDRNYEQYF

D: -
J: TRBJ1-2
V: TRBV25-1
size: -
DNA: TGTGCCAGCAGTGAAGGGACGCGGGCTAACTATGGCTACACCTTC
CDR3: CASSEGTRANYGYTF

D: TRBD1
J: TRBJ1-5
V: TRBV13
size: -
DNA: TGTGCCAGCAGCGACAGGGGGCGCGGGGACAATCAGCCCCAGCATTTT
CDR3: CASSDRGRGDNQPQHF

D: TRBD1
J: TRBJ2-2
V: TRBV5-1
size: -
DNA: TGCGCCAGCAGCCCGCGGCCGGGACAGGGTGGAGGCGGGGAGCTGTTTTTT
CDR3: CASSPRPGQGGGGELFF

D: -
J: TRBJ1-2
V: TRBV7-2
size: few
DNA: TGTGCCAGCAGCTTAGTTGGTCTGGGGGCGAGGGGCTACACCTTC
CDR3: CASSLVGLGARGYTF

D: -
J: TRBJ1-2
V: TRBV25-1
size: -
DNA: TGTGCCAGTAGACACAACAGCGGCTATGGCTACACCTTC
CDR3: CASRHNSGYGYTF

D: TRBD1
J: TRBJ1-4
V: TRBV2
size: -
DNA: TGTGCCAGCAGTGATTGGGACAGGTCTTGGGGACTGTTTTTT
CDR3: CASSDWDRSWGLFF

D: -
J: TRBJ1-5
V: TRBV7-6
size: -
DNA: TGTGCCAGCAGCTTAGGGAGCGGGTTGTTGAATCAGCCCCAGCATTTT
CDR3: CASSLGSGLLNQPQHF

D: -
J: TRBJ2-2
V: TRBV7-3
size: -
DNA: TGTGCCAGCAGCTTAACTGGGCCAAACACCGGGGAGCTGTTTTTT
CDR3: CASSLTGPNTGELFF

D: -
J: TRBJ2-7
V: TRBV7-8
size: once
DNA: TGTGCCAGCAGCCTTGGACAGTTACTTTCGGACGAGCAGTACTTC
CDR3: CASSLGQLLSDEQYF

D: TRBD2
J: TRBJ2-5
V: TRBV6-1
size: -
DNA: TGTGCCAGCAGTGAATATAGCGGGGGAAAGGAGACCCAGTACTTC
CDR3: CASSEYSGGKETQYF

D: -
J: TRBJ1-5
V: TRBV5-6
size: -
DNA: TGTGCCAGCAGCGGAGCCGAAAATCAGCCCCAGCATTTT
CDR3: CASSGAENQPQHF

D: -
J: TRBJ1-6
V: TRBV2
size: -
DNA: TGTGCCAGCGGGGTATCACCCCTCCACTTT
CDR3: CASGVSPLHF

D: -
J: TRBJ2-7
V: TRBV27
size: few
DNA: TGTGCCAGCAGTGGTTGGGGGGAGCAGTACTTC
CDR3: CASSGWGEQYF

D: TRBD1
J: TRBJ1-3
V: TRBV18
size: -
DNA: TGTGCCAGCTCACCACCGGGGACAGCCTCTGGAAACACCATATATTTT
CDR3: CASSPPGTASGNTIYF

D: TRBD1
J: TRBJ2-7
V: TRBV27
size: -
DNA: TGTGCCAGCAGACTCGACAGGGGACACGAGCAGTACTTC
CDR3: CASRLDRGHEQYF

D: TRBD1
J: TRBJ2-4
V: TRBV4-1
size: -
DNA: TGCGCCAGCAGCAACCCGGGACAGAAAAACATTCAGTACTTC
CDR3: CASSNPGQKNIQYF

D: TRBD1
J: TRBJ1-3
V: TRBV5-1
size: -
DNA: TGCGCCAGCAGCGTTGGACAGGGGGGAAACACCATATATTTT
CDR3: CASSVGQGGNTIYF

D: TRBD2
J: TRBJ2-7
V: TRBV5-4
size: -
DNA: TGTGCCAGCAGCTTGGCCCGAACTAGCGGGGGGGTCCACGAGCAGTACTTC
CDR3: CASSLARTSGGVHEQYF

D: -
J: TRBJ2-3
V: TRBV7-9
size: once
DNA: TGTGCCAGCAGCTTAGACACGGGCGGGGATACGCAGTATTTT
CDR3: CASSLDTGGDTQYF

D: TRBD1
J: TRBJ1-1
V: TRBV30
size: -
DNA: TGTGCCTGGAGTAGAGGGGGCAGCCTCCCTGGAGAAGCTTTCTTT
CDR3: CAWSRGGSLPGEAFF

D: TRBD1
J: TRBJ1-2
V: TRBV2
size: -
DNA: TGTGCCAGCAGTGAGACCGGGACAGTGGACTATGGCTACACCTTC
CDR3: CASSETGTVDYGYTF

D: TRBD1
J: TRBJ1-2
V: TRBV10-3
size: -
DNA: TGTGCCATCAGTGAAGTACAGGGGTATGGCTACACCTTC
CDR3: CAISEVQGYGYTF

D: -
J: TRBJ1-6
V: TRBV25-1
size: -
DNA: TGTGCCAGCAGTGGAACAGGGAATTCACCCCTCCACTTT
CDR3: CASSGTGNSPLHF

D: -
J: TRBJ1-2
V: TRBV19
size: -
DNA: TGTGCCAGTAGTTACACAGGGTACTATGGCTACACCTTC
CDR3: CASSYTGYYGYTF

D: TRBD1
J: TRBJ2-7
V: TRBV2
size: -
DNA: TGTGCCAGCAGGGGGACAGGTTGGACCTACGAGCAGTACTTC
CDR3: CASRGTGWTYEQYF

D: -
J: TRBJ1-1
V: TRBV11-3
size: -
DNA: TGTGCCAGCAGCTTGGCCAGGGGCACTGAAGCTTTCTTT
CDR3: CASSLARGTEAFF

D: TRBD2
J: TRBJ2-5
V: TRBV12-5
size: few
DNA: TGTGCTAGTGGTAGAGGGACTAGCGGGGGCCAAGAGACCCAGTACTTC
CDR3: CASGRGTSGGQETQYF

D: TRBD1
J: TRBJ2-5
V: TRBV5-4
size: -
DNA: TGTGCCAGCAGGGCCGGGACAGGCCAAGAGACCCAGTACTTC
CDR3: CASRAGTGQETQYF

D: -
J: TRBJ2-5
V: TRBV27
size: -
DNA: TGTGCCAGCAGTAGGGGGGGGGCAGAGACCCAGTACTTC
CDR3: CASSRGGAETQYF